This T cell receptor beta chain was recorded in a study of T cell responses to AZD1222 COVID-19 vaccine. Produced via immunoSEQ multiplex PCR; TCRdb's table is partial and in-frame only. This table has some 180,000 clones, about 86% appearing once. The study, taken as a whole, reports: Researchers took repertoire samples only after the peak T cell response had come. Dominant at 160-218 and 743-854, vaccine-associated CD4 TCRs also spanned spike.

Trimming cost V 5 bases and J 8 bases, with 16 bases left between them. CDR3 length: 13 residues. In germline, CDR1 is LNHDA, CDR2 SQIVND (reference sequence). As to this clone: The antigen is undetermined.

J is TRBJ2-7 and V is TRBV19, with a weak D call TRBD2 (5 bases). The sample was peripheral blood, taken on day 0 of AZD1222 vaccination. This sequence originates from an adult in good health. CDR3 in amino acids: CASSGPNVAQQYF. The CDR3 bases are TGTGCCAGTAGTGGACCTAATGTAGCGCAGCAGTACTTC.